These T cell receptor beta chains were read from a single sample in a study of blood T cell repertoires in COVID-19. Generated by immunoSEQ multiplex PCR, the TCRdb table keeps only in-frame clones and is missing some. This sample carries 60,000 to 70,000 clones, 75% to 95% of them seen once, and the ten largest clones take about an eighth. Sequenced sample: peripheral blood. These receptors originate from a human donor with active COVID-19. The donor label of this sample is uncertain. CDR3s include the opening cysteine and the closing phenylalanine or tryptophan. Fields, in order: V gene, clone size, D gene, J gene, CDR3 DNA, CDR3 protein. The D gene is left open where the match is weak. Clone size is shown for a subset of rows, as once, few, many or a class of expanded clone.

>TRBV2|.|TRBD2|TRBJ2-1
TGTGCCAGCAGTGTGACTAGCGGCTCCTACAATGAGCAGTTCTTC
CASSVTSGSYNEQFF
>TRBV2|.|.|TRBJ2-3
TGTGCCAGTAGTTACACAGATACGCAGTATTTT
CASSYTDTQYF
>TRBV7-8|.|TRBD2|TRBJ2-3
TGTGCCAGCAGCTCTACGGGACTATGGGGCACAGATACGCAGTATTTT
CASSSTGLWGTDTQYF
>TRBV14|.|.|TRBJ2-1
TGTGCCAGCAGCCAAGCACGGACAGAGCAGTTCTTC
CASSQARTEQFF
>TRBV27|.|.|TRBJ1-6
TGTGCCAGCAGTTTAGAAGGCGGAACCAATTCACCCCTCCACTTT
CASSLEGGTNSPLHF
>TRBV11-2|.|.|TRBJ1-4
TGTGCCAGCAGCTTAGTTTACTCGACAACTAATGAAAAACTGTTTTTT
CASSLVYSTTNEKLFF
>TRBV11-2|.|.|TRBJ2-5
TGTGCCAGCAGCCCGGGGTGGAGTGAGACCCAGTACTTC
CASSPGWSETQYF
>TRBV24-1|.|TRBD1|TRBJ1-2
TGTGCCACCAGTGCCCGTGGACAGGGAGGGGACGGCTACACCTTC
CATSARGQGGDGYTF
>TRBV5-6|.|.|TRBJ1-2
TGTGCCAGCAGCCTCCCGGAGAGGGCGGAGGGCTACACCTTC
CASSLPERAEGYTF
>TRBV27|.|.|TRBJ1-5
TGTGCCAGCAGTTTATCTCGGGTTCAGCCCCAGCATTTT
CASSLSRVQPQHF
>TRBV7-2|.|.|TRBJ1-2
TGTGCCAGCAGTCCGGGACAAGGCCTCTATGGCTACACCTTC
CASSPGQGLYGYTF
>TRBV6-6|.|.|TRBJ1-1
TGTGCCAGCAGTTCAACAACAGGGCGGGCGAACACTGAAGCTTTCTTT
CASSSTTGRANTEAFF
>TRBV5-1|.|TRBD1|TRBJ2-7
TGCGCCAGCAGCTTGGCTGAACTCAGACAGGGGACCTACGAGCAGTACTTC
CASSLAELRQGTYEQYF
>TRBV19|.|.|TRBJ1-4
TGTGCCAGCACCCGGGACCGCGGGACTGAAAAACTGTTTTTT
CASTRDRGTEKLFF
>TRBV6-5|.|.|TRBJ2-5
TGTGCCAGCAGTTACGGACAGAATTTCCAAGAGACCCAGTACTTC
CASSYGQNFQETQYF
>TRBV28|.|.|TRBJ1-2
TGTGCCAGCAGTTTGTCCGACTATGGCTACACCTTC
CASSLSDYGYTF
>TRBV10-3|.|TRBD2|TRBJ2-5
TGTGCCATCAAACTAGCGGCTCAAGAGACCCAGTACTTC
CAIKLAAQETQYF
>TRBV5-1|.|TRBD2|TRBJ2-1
TGCGCCAGCAGCCTTCTCACTAGCGGGAGAATTAATGAGCAGTTCTTC
CASSLLTSGRINEQFF
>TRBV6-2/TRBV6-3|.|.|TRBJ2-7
TGTGCCAGCAGTTACAGGGGACAAGGTGGGGTGCAGTACTTC
CASSYRGQGGVQYF
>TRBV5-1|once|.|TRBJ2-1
TGCGCCAGCAGTAGGGTAGCGAGCTCCTACAATGAGCAGTTCTTC
CASSRVASSYNEQFF
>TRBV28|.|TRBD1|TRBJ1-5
TGTGCCAGCAGGGGGACAGGGGAAGAGCCCCAGCATTTT
CASRGTGEEPQHF
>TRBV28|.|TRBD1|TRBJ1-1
TGTGCCAGCGCCTCACCGGGACAGGGAACTGAAGCTTTCTTT
CASASPGQGTEAFF
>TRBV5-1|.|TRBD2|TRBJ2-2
TGCGCCAGCAGCCCCGGCGGGGGGCTCGGCGACACCGGGGAGCTGTTTTTT
CASSPGGGLGDTGELFF
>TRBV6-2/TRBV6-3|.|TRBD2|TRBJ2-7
TGTGCCAGCAGTTACGCGTCTAGCGGGTCCTACGAGCAGTACTTC
CASSYASSGSYEQYF
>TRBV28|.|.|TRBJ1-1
TGTGCCAGCAGTTTAGGGGGTGGAGGGGTGAACACTGAAGCTTTCTTT
CASSLGGGGVNTEAFF
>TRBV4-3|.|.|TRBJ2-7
TGCGCCAGCAGCCAAGGGCAACAGGGTTACGAGCAGTACTTC
CASSQGQQGYEQYF
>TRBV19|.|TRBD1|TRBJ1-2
TGTGCCAGTAACCTGGACAGGGCTGCTGGCTACACCTTC
CASNLDRAAGYTF
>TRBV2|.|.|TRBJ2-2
TGTGCCAGCAGGCAGACAGGAGTGACCGGGGAGCTGTTTTTT
CASRQTGVTGELFF
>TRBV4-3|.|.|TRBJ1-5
TGCGCCAGCAGCCAAGAATCCGGTCGCAATCAGCCCCAGCATTTT
CASSQESGRNQPQHF
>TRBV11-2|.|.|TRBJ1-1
TGTGCCAGCAGCTTGCCGGGGAATCTCATCACTGAAGCTTTCTTT
CASSLPGNLITEAFF
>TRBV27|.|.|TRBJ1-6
TGTGCCACCCTGGGACAAGGGACGGATTCACCCCTCCACTTT
CATLGQGTDSPLHF
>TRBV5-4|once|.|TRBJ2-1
TGTGCCAGCAGCCCCCAGAGGGACAATGAGCAGTTCTTC
CASSPQRDNEQFF
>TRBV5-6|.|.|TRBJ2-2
TGTGCCAGCAGCCTGGGGTCTATCGGGGAGCTGTTTTTT
CASSLGSIGELFF
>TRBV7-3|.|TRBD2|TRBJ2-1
TGTGCCACCAGCCCAGGGGGCCGGTCTAGCGGGAGAAGCGAGCAGTTCTTC
CATSPGGRSSGRSEQFF
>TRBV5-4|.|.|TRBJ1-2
TGTGCCAGCAGCCTTAAGACACAGGGAAACTATGGCTACACCTTC
CASSLKTQGNYGYTF
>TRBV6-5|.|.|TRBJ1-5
TGTGCCAGCAGCACGGGGGGATTAAGCAATCAGCCCCAGCATTTT
CASSTGGLSNQPQHF
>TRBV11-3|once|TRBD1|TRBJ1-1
TGTGCCAGCAGCCCGGGACAGCCGAACACTGAAGCTTTCTTT
CASSPGQPNTEAFF
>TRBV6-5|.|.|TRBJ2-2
TGTGCCAGCTCATGGGCAGCCACCGGGGAGCTGTTTTTT
CASSWAATGELFF
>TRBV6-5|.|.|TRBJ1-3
TGTGCCAGCAGGACCGGGTCTCTAGGAGGAAACACCATATATTTT
CASRTGSLGGNTIYF
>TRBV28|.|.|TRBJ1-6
TGTGCCGCGAAAAGCTCCTATAATTCACCCCTCCACTTT
CAAKSSYNSPLHF
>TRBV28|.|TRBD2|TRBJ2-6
TGTGCCAGCAGTTCACCCAAAAGGGAGGGTGGGGCCAACGTCCTGACTTTC
CASSSPKREGGANVLTF
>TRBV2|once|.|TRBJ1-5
TGTGCCAGCAGTGATTCAGGGCGAGGACAGCCCCAGCATTTT
CASSDSGRGQPQHF
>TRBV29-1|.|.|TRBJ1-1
TGCAGCGTTGACCCCGAAGCGAACACTGAAGCTTTCTTT
CSVDPEANTEAFF
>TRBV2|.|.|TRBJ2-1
TGTGCCAGCAGCGCAGCGAGAGCGTCCTACAATGAGCAGTTCTTC
CASSAARASYNEQFF
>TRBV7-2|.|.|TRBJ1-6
TGTGCCAGCAGCCTGGCCACCGGGACAAATAATTCACCCCTCCACTTT
CASSLATGTNNSPLHF
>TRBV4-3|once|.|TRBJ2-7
TGCGCCAGCAGCCAAGAGTTAGCCCCCTGGCCCGAGCAGTACTTC
CASSQELAPWPEQYF
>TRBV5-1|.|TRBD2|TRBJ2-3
TGCGCCAGCAGCCCCGGACTAGCGGGAGTAGATACGCAGTATTTT
CASSPGLAGVDTQYF
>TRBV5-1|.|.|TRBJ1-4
TGCGCCAGCAGCCCCGGAATGGCAGGCGGGGAAAAACTGTTTTTT
CASSPGMAGGEKLFF